Listed below are T cell receptor beta chains from one sample, sequenced in a study of blood T cell repertoires in COVID-19. The table came from immunoSEQ multiplex PCR; TCRdb's copy has only in-frame clones and leaves some out. The table shows some 190,000 clones, with 86% occurring only once. The sample consisted of PBMCs or T cells enriched from blood (not recorded which). The receptors were sampled from a woman between 40 and 55 years old in a cohort exposed to, infected with or recovered from COVID-19 (not recorded which). The CDR3 runs from the conserved cysteine through the conserved F or W. D genes are given only for firm matches. Size tells how often a clone was seen (once, few, many) or the class of an expanded clone, and some rows leave it out.

size: NA; D: NA; J: TRBJ1-3; V: TRBV19; DNA: TGTGCCAGTAGTATCCGACAGGCCACCGGGCCGCCTGGAAACACCATATATTTT; CDR3: CASSIRQATGPPGNTIYF
size: NA; D: TRBD2; J: TRBJ2-3; V: TRBV4-2; DNA: TGTGCCAGCAGCCAAGAAAGAACTAGCGGGACTATAGATACGCAGTATTTT; CDR3: CASSQERTSGTIDTQYF
size: once; D: TRBD1; J: TRBJ1-1; V: TRBV29-1; DNA: TGCAGCGTTGAAGGTGATCAGGGGGCGACGAACACTGAAGCTTTCTTT; CDR3: CSVEGDQGATNTEAFF
size: NA; D: NA; J: TRBJ2-3; V: TRBV30; DNA: TGTGCCTTTACCCTTACTACCAGAGCAGATACGCAGTATTTT; CDR3: CAFTLTTRADTQYF
size: NA; D: TRBD1; J: TRBJ1-1; V: TRBV29-1; DNA: TGCAGCGTTGAGGAGGACAGGGAGGACACTGAAGCTTTCTTT; CDR3: CSVEEDREDTEAFF
size: few; D: TRBD1; J: TRBJ2-7; V: TRBV2; DNA: TGTGCCAGCCACAGGGGCGAGTACGAGCAGTACTTC; CDR3: CASHRGEYEQYF
size: NA; D: TRBD1; J: TRBJ1-3; V: TRBV7-8; DNA: TGTGCCAGCAGCTTCGCCGGGACAGCTGGAAACACCATATATTTT; CDR3: CASSFAGTAGNTIYF
size: NA; D: NA; J: TRBJ2-1; V: TRBV19; DNA: TGTGCCAGTAGTATAGGCAGCGGCAATGAGCAGTTCTTC; CDR3: CASSIGSGNEQFF
size: NA; D: TRBD2; J: TRBJ2-5; V: TRBV25-1; DNA: TGTGCCAGCAGTGACTTGGCGGGGGGGGTAGAGACCCAGTACTTC; CDR3: CASSDLAGGVETQYF
size: NA; D: TRBD1; J: TRBJ2-7; V: TRBV5-1; DNA: TGCGCCAGCAGCCAGGGGGCGAATTCCTACGAGCAGTACTTC; CDR3: CASSQGANSYEQYF
size: NA; D: TRBD1; J: TRBJ1-2; V: TRBV5-1; DNA: TGCGCCAGCAGATCTGAGACAGGGGACGGCTACACCTTC; CDR3: CASRSETGDGYTF
size: once; D: TRBD2; J: TRBJ2-6; V: TRBV9; DNA: TGTGCCAGCAGCGTAGGGGCCGGGACTAGCCCTATGGGTGGGGCCAACGTCCTGACTTTC; CDR3: CASSVGAGTSPMGGANVLTF
size: NA; D: NA; J: TRBJ2-5; V: TRBV6-2/TRBV6-3; DNA: TGTGCCAGCAGTTATAACCTGGGAGGTTCAGAGACCCAGTACTTC; CDR3: CASSYNLGGSETQYF
size: NA; D: NA; J: TRBJ1-2; V: TRBV9; DNA: TGTGCCAGCAGCCCCTCGTTGGGGCCCAGCTATGGCTACACCTTC; CDR3: CASSPSLGPSYGYTF
size: NA; D: TRBD2; J: TRBJ2-7; V: TRBV29-1; DNA: TGCAGCGTTGAGGAGCGGGAGGGCCACGAGCAGTACTTC; CDR3: CSVEEREGHEQYF
size: NA; D: NA; J: TRBJ2-3; V: TRBV11-2; DNA: TGTGCCAGCAGCTTATTTCCTCCCCGCGGGTATACGCAGTATTTT; CDR3: CASSLFPPRGYTQYF
size: NA; D: NA; J: TRBJ2-1; V: TRBV24-1; DNA: TGTGCCACCAGGCCCTCGACAGGCCCTTCATGGGAGCAGTTCTTC; CDR3: CATRPSTGPSWEQFF
size: NA; D: TRBD1; J: TRBJ1-2; V: TRBV4-1; DNA: TGCGCCAGCAGCCTCCGGGACAGGGGGTTTGACGGCTACACCTTC; CDR3: CASSLRDRGFDGYTF
size: NA; D: NA; J: TRBJ1-1; V: TRBV1; DNA: TGCACCAGCAGCCAGGACAGTCAGTCCCCCTGGGTCACTGAAGCTTTCTTT; CDR3: CTSSQDSQSPWVTEAFF
size: NA; D: NA; J: TRBJ2-3; V: TRBV4-3; DNA: TGCGCCAGCAGCGTGACAGTACCTCCCACAGATACGCAGTATTTT; CDR3: CASSVTVPPTDTQYF
size: NA; D: NA; J: TRBJ1-6; V: TRBV5-1; DNA: TGCGCCAGCAGCTTGGAAGGAGGCCGTAATTCACCCCTCCACTTT; CDR3: CASSLEGGRNSPLHF
size: NA; D: NA; J: TRBJ1-2; V: TRBV24-1; DNA: TGTGCCACCAGTGACAGGTATGGCTATGGCTACACCTTC; CDR3: CATSDRYGYGYTF
size: NA; D: NA; J: TRBJ1-1; V: TRBV5-1; DNA: TGCGCCAGCAGCTGGGGAGGGGCTTTCGCTGAAGCTTTCTTT; CDR3: CASSWGGAFAEAFF
size: once; D: TRBD2; J: TRBJ2-2; V: TRBV2; DNA: TGTGCCAGCGGATACCCAGCGGGAGCGTACACCGGGGAGCTGTTTTTT; CDR3: CASGYPAGAYTGELFF
size: NA; D: NA; J: TRBJ2-4; V: TRBV11-2; DNA: TGTGCCAGCAGCTTAGGAGCTCCAGGAAACATTCAGTACTTC; CDR3: CASSLGAPGNIQYF
size: NA; D: NA; J: TRBJ1-2; V: TRBV12-3/TRBV12-4; DNA: TGTGCCAGCAGTTTGGGGCAGGGCGGCTACACCTTC; CDR3: CASSLGQGGYTF
size: NA; D: NA; J: TRBJ1-5; V: TRBV6-2/TRBV6-3; DNA: TGTGCCAGCAGTTACGGATCGGGACAGCCCCAGCATTTT; CDR3: CASSYGSGQPQHF
size: NA; D: NA; J: TRBJ2-7; V: TRBV6-2/TRBV6-3; DNA: TGTGCCAGCAGTAAATCGACAGAAAAGGAGTTCTACGAGCAGTACTTC; CDR3: CASSKSTEKEFYEQYF
size: NA; D: NA; J: TRBJ2-2; V: TRBV3-1/TRBV3-2; DNA: TGTGCCAGCAGCTGGCAGGGCCCAACCGGGGAGCTGTTTTTT; CDR3: CASSWQGPTGELFF
size: NA; D: TRBD1; J: TRBJ2-1; V: TRBV11-3; DNA: TGTGCCAGCAACGAGGACAGGGCCAACAATGAGCAGTTCTTC; CDR3: CASNEDRANNEQFF
size: NA; D: NA; J: TRBJ2-1; V: TRBV5-1; DNA: TGCGCCAGCAGCTTAAGGTGGAAAGGGGTCAATGAGCAGTTCTTC; CDR3: CASSLRWKGVNEQFF